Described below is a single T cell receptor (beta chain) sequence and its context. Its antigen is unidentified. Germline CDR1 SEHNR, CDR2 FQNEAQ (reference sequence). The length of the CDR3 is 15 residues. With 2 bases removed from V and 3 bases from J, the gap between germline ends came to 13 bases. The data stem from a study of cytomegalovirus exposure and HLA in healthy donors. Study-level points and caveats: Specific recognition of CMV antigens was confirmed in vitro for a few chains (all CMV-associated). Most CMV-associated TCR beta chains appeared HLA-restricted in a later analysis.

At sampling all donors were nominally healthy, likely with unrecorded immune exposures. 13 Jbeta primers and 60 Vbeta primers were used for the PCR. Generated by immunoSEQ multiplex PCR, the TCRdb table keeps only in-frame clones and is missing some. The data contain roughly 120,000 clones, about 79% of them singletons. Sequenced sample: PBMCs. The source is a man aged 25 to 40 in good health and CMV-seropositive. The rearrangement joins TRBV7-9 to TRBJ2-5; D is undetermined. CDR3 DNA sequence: TGTGCCAGCAGCTTAATAGGAGCCTGGGAAGAGACCCAGTACTTC. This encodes CASSLIGAWEETQYF. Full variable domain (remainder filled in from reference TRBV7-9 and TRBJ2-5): DTGVSQNPRHKITKRGQNVTFRCDPISEHNRLYWYRQTLGQGPEFLTYFQNEAQLEKSRLLSDRFSAERPKGSFSTLEIQRTEQGDSAMYLCASSLIGAWEETQYFGPGTRLLVL.